This TCR beta chain derives from a study of T cells after yellow fever vaccination. Using its own MiXCR run on the 5' RACE reads, TCRdb lists one record per CDR3 protein. The table records around 550,000 distinct CDR3 sequences, about 19% of them present only once. CDR1 and CDR2 (germline): SGHKS, YYEKEE (reference sequence). V was shortened by 4 bases and J by 1 base, with 13 bases between the two germline ends. This CDR3 has 15 residues. The sample here was PBMCs, taken 15 days after the yellow fever booster vaccination. The V call is TRBV5-5, the J call TRBJ2-3; possibly TRBD2 for D (5 bases). The receptor was isolated from a man aged 25 to 40 who received the YFV17D yellow fever vaccine. The CDR3 spells CASSLGVARTDTQYF. The CDR3 nucleotides are TGTGCCAGCAGCCTGGGAGTAGCGCGCACAGATACGCAGTATTTT.